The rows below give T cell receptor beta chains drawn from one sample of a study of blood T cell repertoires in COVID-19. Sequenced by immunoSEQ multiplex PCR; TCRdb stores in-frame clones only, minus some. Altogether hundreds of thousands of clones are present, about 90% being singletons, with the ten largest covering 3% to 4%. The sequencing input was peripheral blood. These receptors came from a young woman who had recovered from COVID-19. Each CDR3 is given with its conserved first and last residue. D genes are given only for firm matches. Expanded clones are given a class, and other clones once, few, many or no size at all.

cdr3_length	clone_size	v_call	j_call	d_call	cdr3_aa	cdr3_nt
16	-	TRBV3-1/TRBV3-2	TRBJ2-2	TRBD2	CASSPPSGRATGELFF	TGTGCCAGCAGTCCCCCTAGCGGGAGGGCCACCGGGGAGCTGTTTTTT
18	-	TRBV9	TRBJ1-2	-	CASSVGPPVPAANYGYTF	TGTGCCAGCAGCGTAGGTCCGCCGGTTCCGGCGGCTAACTATGGCTACACCTTC
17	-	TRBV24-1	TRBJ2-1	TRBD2	CATSDSPGLANYNEQFF	TGTGCCACCAGTGATTCACCGGGACTAGCAAATTACAATGAGCAGTTCTTC
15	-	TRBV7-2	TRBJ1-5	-	CASTQGPYSNQPQHF	TGTGCCAGCACCCAGGGGCCTTATAGCAATCAGCCCCAGCATTTT
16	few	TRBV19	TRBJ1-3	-	CASTSGRTNSGNTIYF	TGTGCCAGTACGAGCGGACGGACGAACTCTGGAAACACCATATATTTT
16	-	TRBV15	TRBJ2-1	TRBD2	CATSEPGGSSYNEQFF	TGTGCCACCAGCGAACCCGGGGGGAGCTCCTACAATGAGCAGTTCTTC
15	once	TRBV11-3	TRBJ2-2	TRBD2	CASSPRAGDTGELFF	TGTGCCAGCAGCCCGAGGGCGGGAGACACCGGGGAGCTGTTTTTT
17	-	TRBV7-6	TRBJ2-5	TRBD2	CASSLKYWREVPETQYF	TGTGCCAGCAGCTTAAAATACTGGCGGGAGGTTCCGGAGACCCAGTACTTC
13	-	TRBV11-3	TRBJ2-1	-	CASSLAELGEQFF	TGTGCCAGCAGCTTAGCGGAGCTGGGTGAGCAGTTCTTC
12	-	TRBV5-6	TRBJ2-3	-	CASSRTKDTQYF	TGTGCCAGCAGCCGGACTAAAGATACGCAGTATTTT
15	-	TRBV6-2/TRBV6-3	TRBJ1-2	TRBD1	CASSYPRTGGDGYTF	TGTGCCAGCAGTTACCCACGGACAGGGGGCGATGGCTACACCTTC
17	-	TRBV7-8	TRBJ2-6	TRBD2	CATILAGWISGANVLTF	TGTGCCACCATTCTAGCGGGGTGGATTTCTGGGGCCAACGTCCTGACTTTC
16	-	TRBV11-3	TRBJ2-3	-	CASSSRTTRHGDTQYF	TGTGCCAGCAGTTCACGGACAACCCGGCACGGAGATACGCAGTATTTT
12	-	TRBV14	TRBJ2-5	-	CASRHAGETQYF	TGTGCCAGCAGGCATGCGGGAGAGACCCAGTACTTC
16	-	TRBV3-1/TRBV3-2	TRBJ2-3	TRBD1	CASSSDGQGLTDTQYF	TGTGCCAGCAGCTCAGACGGACAGGGGCTCACAGATACGCAGTATTTT
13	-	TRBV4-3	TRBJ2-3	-	CASSPERSVAQYF	TGCGCCAGCAGCCCAGAAAGGAGTGTTGCGCAGTATTTT
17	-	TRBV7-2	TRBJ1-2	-	CASSLQGRQFWRYGYTF	TGTGCCAGCAGCTTACAGGGGCGACAGTTTTGGCGCTATGGCTACACCTTC
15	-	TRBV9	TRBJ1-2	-	CASSVDRTYDYGYTF	TGTGCCAGCAGCGTCGACAGGACGTACGACTATGGCTACACCTTC
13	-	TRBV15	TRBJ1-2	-	CATSRGGGYGYTF	TGTGCCACCAGCAGAGGGGGCGGCTATGGCTACACCTTC
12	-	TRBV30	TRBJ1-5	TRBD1	CAWGTADQPQHF	TGTGCCTGGGGGACAGCCGATCAGCCCCAGCATTTT
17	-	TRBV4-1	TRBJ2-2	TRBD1	CASSQEFADRGTGELFF	TGCGCCAGCAGCCAAGAGTTCGCGGACAGGGGTACCGGGGAGCTGTTTTTT
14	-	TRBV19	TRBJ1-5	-	CASRQAISNQPQHF	TGTGCCAGTAGACAGGCCATTAGCAATCAGCCCCAGCATTTT
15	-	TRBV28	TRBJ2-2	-	CASRGLEFGTGELFF	TGTGCCAGCAGGGGGCTAGAGTTCGGCACCGGGGAGCTGTTTTTT
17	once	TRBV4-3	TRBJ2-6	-	CASSQHTQGTGANVLTF	TGCGCCAGCAGCCAACACACACAGGGTACCGGGGCCAACGTCCTGACTTTC
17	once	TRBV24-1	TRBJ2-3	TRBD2	CATSEAGTSLRTDTQYF	TGTGCCACCAGTGAAGCCGGGACTAGCCTACGCACAGATACGCAGTATTTT
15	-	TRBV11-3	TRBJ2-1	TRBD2	CASSETSGRNNEQFF	TGTGCCAGCAGCGAGACTAGCGGGAGGAACAATGAGCAGTTCTTC
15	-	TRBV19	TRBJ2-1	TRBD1	CASSRPGQGPTEQFF	TGTGCCAGTAGTAGACCGGGACAGGGACCCACGGAGCAGTTCTTC
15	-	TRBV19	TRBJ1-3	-	CASIFSGYSGNTIYF	TGTGCCAGTATCTTTTCAGGGTACTCTGGAAACACCATATATTTT
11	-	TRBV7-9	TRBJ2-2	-	CASSITGELFF	TGTGCCAGCAGCATAACCGGGGAGCTGTTTTTT
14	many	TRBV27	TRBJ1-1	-	CATPRGSMNTEAFF	TGTGCCACCCCCCGGGGGTCCATGAACACTGAAGCTTTCTTT
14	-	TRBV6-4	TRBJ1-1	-	CASSRYGLNTEAFF	TGTGCCAGCAGCCGATACGGGTTGAACACTGAAGCTTTCTTT
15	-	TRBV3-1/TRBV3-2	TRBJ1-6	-	CASSQGLKYNSPLHF	TGTGCCAGCAGCCAAGGGCTGAAATATAATTCACCCCTCCACTTT
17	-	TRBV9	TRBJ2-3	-	CARGQGSRESSTDTQYF	TGTGCCAGAGGGCAGGGAAGCCGGGAGAGTAGCACAGATACGCAGTATTTT
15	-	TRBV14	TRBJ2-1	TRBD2	CASSLGLAGVNEQFF	TGTGCCAGCAGCCTAGGACTAGCGGGAGTTAATGAGCAGTTCTTC
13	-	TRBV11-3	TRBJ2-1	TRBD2	CATKEAGYNEQFF	TGTGCCACCAAGGAAGCGGGATACAATGAGCAGTTCTTC
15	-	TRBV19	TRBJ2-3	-	CASSPQAPGTDTQYF	TGTGCCAGTAGTCCCCAGGCCCCTGGCACAGATACGCAGTATTTT
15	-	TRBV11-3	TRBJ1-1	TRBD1	CASSSDRAANTEAFF	TGTGCCAGCAGCTCAGACAGGGCCGCAAACACTGAAGCTTTCTTT
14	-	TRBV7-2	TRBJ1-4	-	CASSVQGYREKLFF	TGTGCCAGCAGCGTACAGGGTTACCGTGAAAAACTGTTTTTT
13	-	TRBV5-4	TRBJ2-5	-	CASSWDSQETQYF	TGTGCCAGCAGCTGGGACTCGCAAGAGACCCAGTACTTC
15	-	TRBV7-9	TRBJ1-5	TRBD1	CASSSGQVSNQPQHF	TGTGCCAGCAGCAGCGGACAGGTTAGCAATCAGCCCCAGCATTTT
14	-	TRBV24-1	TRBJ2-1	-	CATSDAARGSEQFF	TGTGCCACCAGTGATGCGGCTAGGGGCAGCGAGCAGTTCTTC
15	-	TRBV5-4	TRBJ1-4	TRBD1	CASSLRTGANEKLFF	TGTGCCAGCAGCTTGCGAACAGGGGCTAATGAAAAACTGTTTTTT
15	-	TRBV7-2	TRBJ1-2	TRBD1	CASSLASRTGYGYTF	TGTGCCAGCAGCTTAGCTTCTAGGACAGGCTATGGCTACACCTTC
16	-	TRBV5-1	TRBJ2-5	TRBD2	CASGGLAGGTRETQYF	TGCGCCAGCGGGGGACTAGCGGGAGGGACGCGTGAGACCCAGTACTTC
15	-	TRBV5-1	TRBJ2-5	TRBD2	CASSLVSGGQETQYF	TGCGCCAGCAGCTTGGTGTCCGGGGGGCAAGAGACCCAGTACTTC